A single sample gave rise to the 9 T cell receptor beta chains below, sequenced in a study of metastatic and nonmetastatic thyroid tumors. From the PCR reads, TCRdb re-called clones with MiXCR. The table has fewer than 15,000 clones, roughly 21% seen once; the top ten hold approximately 15%. All patients were treatment-naive before thyroid surgery. The sequenced sample was adjacent normal tissue. These receptors were obtained from a female donor with papillary thyroid cancer or a benign thyroid nodule (not recorded which). Some clones in this sample may be carry-over from other donors' samples.

The chain uses TRBV20-1 and TRBJ2-7; 10 nucleotides match TRBD2. Germline values: CDR1 DFQATT, CDR2 SNEGSKA (reference sequence). This CDR3 contains 16 residues. J was trimmed by 0 bases and V by 2 bases; bases with no gene match: 7. As DNA, the CDR3 is TGCAGTGCTAGACTAGCGGGGGAAGAATTCTCCTACGAGCAGTACTTC. Protein sequence: CSARLAGEEFSYEQYF.

This clone ranks as medium-sized (0.01 to 0.1%). The J gene is TRBJ1-2, the V gene TRBV6-1; D is perhaps TRBD1 (5 bases). The CDR3 is 14 amino acids. V gave up 5 bases and J gave up 7 bases, with 17 bases separating them. Per the germline V gene, CDR1 is MNHNS and CDR2 is SASEGT. CDR3 in amino acids: CASSWGGGGGGYTF. CDR3 coding DNA: TGTGCCAGCAGTTGGGGGGGGGGAGGCGGTGGCTACACCTTC.

This clone was counted a few times. The V call is TRBV6-4, the J call TRBJ2-3; D is uncertain. The CDR3 is 14 amino acids. The V and J ends lost 2 bases and 2 bases respectively, with 8 bases between them. CDR1 is MRHNA and CDR2 is SNTAGT in the germline V gene. CDR3 residues: CASSDLGATDTQYF. CDR3 DNA: TGTGCCAGCAGTGACCTCGGCGCCACAGATACGCAGTATTTT.

This clone was detected a few times. The V gene is TRBV28, the J gene TRBJ1-1; TRBD1 is a possible D gene (5 bases). CDR3 size: 14 residues. V was shortened by 6 bases and J by 5 bases, with 16 bases between the two germline ends. The germline V gene has CDR1 MDHEN and CDR2 SYDVKM. The CDR3 protein is CASRRGRGMTEAFF. The CDR3 nucleotides are TGTGCCAGCAGACGGGGACGGGGAATGACTGAAGCTTTCTTT.

This chain joins TRBV6-2 or TRBV6-3 and TRBJ1-5, with D maybe TRBD1 (6 bases). Trimming removed 1 base from V and 1 base from J, with 8 bases in between. CDR1 is MNHEY and CDR2 is SVGEGT in the germline V gene. CDR3 size: 15 residues. CDR3 region: CASSYLRGSNQPQHF. In DNA, the CDR3 is TGTGCCAGCAGTTACTTGAGGGGGAGCAATCAGCCCCAGCATTTT.

This clone was observed at least ten times. The V call is TRBV7-9, the J call TRBJ1-5; D might be TRBD1 (5 bases). Trimming removed 8 bases at V and 1 base at J, with 6 bases between. CDR3 size: 12 residues. Germline V gene lookup returns CDR1 SEHNR and CDR2 FQNEAQ (reference sequence). CDR3 sequence: CASGGSNQPQHF. CDR3 nucleotide sequence: TGTGCCAGCGGGGGGAGCAATCAGCCCCAGCATTTT. The whole variable domain, filled in from reference TRBV7-9 and TRBJ1-5, reads DTGVSQNPRHKITKRGQNVTFRCDPISEHNRLYWYRQTLGQGPEFLTYFQNEAQLEKSRLLSDRFSAERPKGSFSTLEIQRTEQGDSAMYLCASGGSNQPQHFGDGTRLSIL.

This clone is classed as medium-sized. The J gene is TRBJ2-3, the V gene TRBV28; 7 bases fit TRBD1. Germline CDR1 and CDR2: MDHEN and SYDVKM. The CDR3 runs 15 residues. V trimming: 4 bases; J trimming: 3 bases; junction bases outside the gene matches: 7. CDR3 nucleotide sequence: TGTGCCAGCAGTTCACAGGGGAAAGGGACAGATACGCAGTATTTT. Encoded protein: CASSSQGKGTDTQYF.

Only a few counts were recorded for this clone. V usage is TRBV2 and J usage is TRBJ2-2; TRBD2 matches at 7 bases. With V trimmed by 8 bases and J by 6 bases, 6 bases remained unmatched. The CDR3 spans 13 residues. Looked up from germline, CDR1 is SNHLY and CDR2 is FYNNEI. CDR3 protein: CASLGGRAGELFF. CDR3 sequence (DNA): TGTGCCAGCCTCGGAGGGAGGGCCGGGGAGCTGTTTTTT.

V and J are TRBV20-1 and TRBJ1-1, with D possibly TRBD1 on 5 matching bases. Germline V gene data show CDR1 as DFQATT and CDR2 as SNEGSKA (reference sequence). This CDR3 comprises 15 residues. Between the trimmed V and J ends, which lost 5 bases and 0 bases, there was a span of 16 bases. CDR3 coding DNA: TGCAGTGCTGGGGGACCGGGGCAGGTGAACACTGAAGCTTTCTTT. Residues: CSAGGPGQVNTEAFF.